A single T cell receptor (beta chain) is shown here with its context. CDR1 and CDR2 from the germline V gene are SNHLY and FYNNEI. Unmatched junction bases numbered 12, after V lost 6 bases and J lost 5 bases. The CDR3 runs to 17 residues. TCRdb's table, derived via immunoSEQ multiplex PCR, lists solely in-frame clones and lacks some. The data contain 120,000 to 150,000 clones, 80% to 95% of them singletons. This specimen comes from a study of T cell responses to AZD1222 COVID-19 vaccine. This clonotype was sampled from an adult in good health. This chain links TRBV2 with TRBJ2-2; 10 bases match TRBD2. Sequences were derived from peripheral blood, sampled on day 0 of MenACWY control vaccination. The CDR3 reads CASSLQAGTSVTGELFF. CDR3 nucleotides: TGTGCCAGCAGCCTCCAAGCCGGGACTAGCGTTACCGGGGAGCTGTTTTTT. Filled out from reference TRBV2 and TRBJ2-2, the complete variable domain reads EPEVTQTPSHQVTQMGQEVILRCVPISNHLYFYWYRQILGQKVEFLVSFYNNEISEKSEIFDDQFSVERPDGSNFTLKIRSTKLEDSAMYFCASSLQAGTSVTGELFFGEGSRLTVL.